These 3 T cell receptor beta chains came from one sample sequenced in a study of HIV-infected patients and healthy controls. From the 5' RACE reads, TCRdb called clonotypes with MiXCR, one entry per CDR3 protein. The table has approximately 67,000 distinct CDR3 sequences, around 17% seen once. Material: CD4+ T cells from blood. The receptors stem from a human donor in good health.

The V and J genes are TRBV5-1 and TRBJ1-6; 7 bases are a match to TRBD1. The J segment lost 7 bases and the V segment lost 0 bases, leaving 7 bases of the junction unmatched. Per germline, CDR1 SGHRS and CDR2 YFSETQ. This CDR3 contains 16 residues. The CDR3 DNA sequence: TGCGCCAGCAGCTTGGAGGCGACAGGGTCAAATTCACCCCTCCACTTT. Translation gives CASSLEATGSNSPLHF.

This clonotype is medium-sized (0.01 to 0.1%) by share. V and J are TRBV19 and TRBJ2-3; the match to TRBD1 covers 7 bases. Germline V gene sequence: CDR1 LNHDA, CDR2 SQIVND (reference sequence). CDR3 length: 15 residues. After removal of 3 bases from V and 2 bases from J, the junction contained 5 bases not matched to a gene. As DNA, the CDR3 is TGTGCCAGTAGTATGGTGGACAGGACCACAGATACGCAGTATTTT. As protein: CASSMVDRTTDTQYF.

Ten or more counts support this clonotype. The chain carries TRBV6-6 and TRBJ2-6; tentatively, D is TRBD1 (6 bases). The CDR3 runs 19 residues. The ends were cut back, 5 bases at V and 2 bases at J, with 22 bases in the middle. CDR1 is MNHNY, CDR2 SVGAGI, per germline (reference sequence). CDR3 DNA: TGTGCCAGCAGTAAGGACAGCTCTTCCCCCTTCGCTGGGGCCAACGTCCTGACTTTC. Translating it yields CASSKDSSSPFAGANVLTF.